Below, 13 T cell receptor beta chains from the same sample are listed, as sequenced in a study of radiotherapy plus CTLA-4 blockade in lung cancer (dated 2018 in TCRdb). Libraries were made using the immunoSEQ multiplex PCR assay. TCRdb took this table from immuneACCESS and kept in-frame rearrangements with V and J called. Such tables lack part of the clones; where checked against another copy, unresolved V genes explain under half of the gap, and the rest is unexplained. Across this sample there are 60,000 to 65,000 clones, with 60% to 85% seen only once. The ten top clones hold approximately 4% of the sample. Sequenced material: peripheral blood, taken from a patient treated with radiotherapy plus ipilimumab. The receptors were sampled from a human donor with non-small cell lung cancer who had a complete response to radiotherapy plus ipilimumab.

This chain connects TRBV28 to TRBJ1-2; D is unresolved. The CDR3 runs to 13 residues. Per germline, CDR1 MDHEN and CDR2 SYDVKM. V lost 3 bases and J 4 bases, leaving 9 bases between the germline ends. The CDR3 region has the DNA TGTGCCAGCAGTTTCTCGGGGTCCTATGGCTACACCTTC. Its translation: CASSFSGSYGYTF.

This clone appeared a few times. V is TRBV18 and J is TRBJ1-2; TRBD1 might be the D (5 bases). Germline CDR1 and CDR2: KGHSH and LQKENI. Trimming removed 3 bases from V and 3 bases from J, with 14 bases in between. The CDR3 loop spans 15 amino acids. Written as DNA, the CDR3 is TGTGCCAGCTCACCTACTACGGGGCCCGACTATGGCTACACCTTC. Amino acid sequence: CASSPTTGPDYGYTF.

V gene TRBV10-3 combines with J gene TRBJ1-2, with D tentatively TRBD1 (6 bases). V lost 10 bases to trimming and J lost 2 bases, with 29 bases between them. Per the germline V gene, CDR1 is ENHRY and CDR2 is SYGVKD. This CDR3 is built from 18 residues. The CDR3 DNA reads as TGTGCCACGGGGGGGGGCGCCTCTACCGTGGCCGTAAACTATGGCTACACCTTC. The encoded protein is CATGGGASTVAVNYGYTF.

V gene TRBV11-3 combines with J gene TRBJ2-2; the D is unclear. V lost 5 bases and J 5 bases, leaving 15 bases between the germline ends. Germline values: CDR1 SGHNT, CDR2 YENEEA. The CDR3 is 15 amino acids. The chain's CDR3 is CASSLDPRPTGELFF. In DNA, the CDR3 is TGTGCCAGCAGCCTGGACCCTCGACCTACCGGGGAGCTGTTTTTT.

The chain has TRBV2 and TRBJ1-1; D is unresolved. CDR3 length equals 13 residues. Trimming pared 5 bases from V and 1 base from J, leaving 8 bases between. Germline CDR1 is SNHLY and CDR2 is FYNNEI. CDR3 region: CASSTLPNTEAFF. DNA for the CDR3: TGTGCCAGCAGTACACTGCCGAACACTGAAGCTTTCTTT.

V is TRBV28 and J is TRBJ1-2, with TRBD1 matching over 9 bases. Germline V gives CDR1 MDHEN, CDR2 SYDVKM. The CDR3 is 17 amino acids. J was trimmed by 2 bases and V by 5 bases; bases with no gene match: 12. CDR3 bases: TGTGCCAGCAGTACCCCAGGACAGGGGAAAAAGAACTATGGCTACACCTTC. Its protein product is CASSTPGQGKKNYGYTF.

The rearrangement uses TRBV7-2 and TRBJ2-5; 7 bases align to TRBD2. The CDR3 has 15 residues. In germline, CDR1 is SGHTA, CDR2 FQGNSA. Germline trimming cut 1 base from V and 1 base from J; bases unmatched to any gene: 3. The CDR3 sequence: CASSLEAGAQETQYF. CDR3 DNA sequence: TGTGCCAGCAGCTTAGAGGCGGGAGCCCAAGAGACCCAGTACTTC.

The CDR3 DNA is TGTGCCAGTAGTTCCAAAGAGCCAAGGAGAGACAATGAGCAGTTCTTC. As protein: CASSSKEPRRDNEQFF. The chain couples TRBV19 to TRBJ2-1; D not certain. The V end lost 5 bases, the J end lost 5 bases, and 19 bases lay between the germline ends. Germline-derived CDR1 and CDR2 are LNHDA and SQIVND (reference sequence). This CDR3 spans 16 amino acids.

The chain joins TRBV18 to TRBJ2-7; 9 positions match TRBD1. CDR1 and CDR2 from the germline V gene are KGHSH and LQKENI. The CDR3 contains 16 residues. With 4 bases clipped from V and 4 bases from J, the junction kept 11 bases outside the gene matches. CDR3 nucleotides: TGTGCCAGCTCACGAAACCGGGACAGGGCCATATACGAGCAGTACTTC. This translates into CASSRNRDRAIYEQYF. Supplemented by reference TRBV18 and TRBJ2-7, the full variable domain reads NAGVMQNPRHLVRRRGQEARLRCSPMKGHSHVYWYRQLPEEGLKFMVYLQKENIIDESGMPKERFSAEFPKEGPSILRIQQVVRGDSAAYFCASSRNRDRAIYEQYFGPGTRLTVT.

This sequence joins TRBV9 and TRBJ1-1; TRBD1 is a possible D gene (6 bases). The CDR3 length is 14 residues. V gave up 3 bases and J gave up 5 bases, with 14 bases separating them. Germline V gene data show CDR1 as SGDLS and CDR2 as YYNGEE. Here the CDR3 reads CASSERATGTEAFF. The DNA for the CDR3 is TGTGCCAGCAGCGAGAGAGCTACAGGGACTGAAGCTTTCTTT.

The genes are TRBV28 and TRBJ1-3; D gene uncertain. V was trimmed by 1 base and J by 11 bases, leaving 18 bases between them. CDR1 is MDHEN and CDR2 is SYDVKM in the germline V gene. The CDR3 is made up of 15 amino acids. The CDR3 bases are TGTGCCAGCAGTTTATATGGAGCATCGTATGGCGCCATATATTTT. Translated: CASSLYGASYGAIYF.

This chain uses TRBV11-2 with TRBJ2-5; 9 positions agree with TRBD1. V gave up 0 bases and J gave up 0 bases; unmatched junction bases: 5. This CDR3 has 17 amino acids. Germline V gene sequence: CDR1 SGHAT, CDR2 FQNNGV. CDR3 residues: CASSLEFDRGNQETQYF. CDR3 nucleotide sequence: TGTGCCAGCAGCTTAGAGTTCGACAGGGGGAACCAAGAGACCCAGTACTTC.

This clone was seen once. The rearrangement joins TRBV11-3 to TRBJ1-3; perhaps TRBD1 as D (6 bases). The CDR3 runs 15 residues. The V gene's germline CDR1 is SGHNT and CDR2 YENEEA. The V end lost 3 bases, the J end lost 2 bases, and 11 bases lay between the germline ends. CDR3 sequence: CASSLREGAGNTIYF. Here the CDR3 DNA reads TGTGCCAGCAGCTTGCGGGAGGGGGCTGGAAACACCATATATTTT. Using reference TRBV11-3 and TRBJ1-3 for the parts outside the CDR3, the full variable domain is EAGVVQSPRYKIIEKKQPVAFWCNPISGHNTLYWYLQNLGQGPELLIRYENEEAVDDSQLPKDRFSAERLKGVDSTLKIQPAELGDSAVYLCASSLREGAGNTIYFGEGSWLTVV.